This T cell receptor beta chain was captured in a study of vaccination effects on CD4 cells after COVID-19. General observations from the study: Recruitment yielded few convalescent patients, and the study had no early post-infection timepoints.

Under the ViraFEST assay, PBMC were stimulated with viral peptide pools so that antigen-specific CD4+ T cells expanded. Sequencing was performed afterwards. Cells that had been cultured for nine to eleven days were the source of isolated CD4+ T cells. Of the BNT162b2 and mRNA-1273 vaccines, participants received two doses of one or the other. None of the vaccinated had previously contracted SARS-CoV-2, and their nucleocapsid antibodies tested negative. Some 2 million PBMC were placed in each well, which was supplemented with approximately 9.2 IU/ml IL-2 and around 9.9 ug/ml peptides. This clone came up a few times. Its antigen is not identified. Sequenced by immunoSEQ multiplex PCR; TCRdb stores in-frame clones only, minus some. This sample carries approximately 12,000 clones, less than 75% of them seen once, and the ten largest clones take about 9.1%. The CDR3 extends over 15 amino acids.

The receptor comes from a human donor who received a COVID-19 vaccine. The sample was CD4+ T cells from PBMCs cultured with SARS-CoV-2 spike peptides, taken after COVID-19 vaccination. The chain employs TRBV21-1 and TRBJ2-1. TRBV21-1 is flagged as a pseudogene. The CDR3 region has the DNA TGTGCCAGCAGGCCCGATCATCTCGTCTACAATGAGCAGTTCTTC. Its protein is CASRPDHLVYNEQFF.